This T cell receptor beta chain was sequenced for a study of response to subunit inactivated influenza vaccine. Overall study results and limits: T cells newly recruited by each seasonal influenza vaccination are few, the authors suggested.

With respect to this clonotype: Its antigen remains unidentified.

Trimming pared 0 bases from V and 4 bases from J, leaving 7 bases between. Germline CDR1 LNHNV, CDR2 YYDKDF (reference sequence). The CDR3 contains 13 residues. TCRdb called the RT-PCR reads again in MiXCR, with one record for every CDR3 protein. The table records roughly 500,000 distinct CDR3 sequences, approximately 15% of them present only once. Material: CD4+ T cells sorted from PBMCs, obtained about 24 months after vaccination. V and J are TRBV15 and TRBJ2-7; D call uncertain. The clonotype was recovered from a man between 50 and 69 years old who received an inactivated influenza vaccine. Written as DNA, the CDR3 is TGTGCCACCAGCAGAGAACCAGAGTACGAGCAGTACTTC. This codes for CATSREPEYEQYF.